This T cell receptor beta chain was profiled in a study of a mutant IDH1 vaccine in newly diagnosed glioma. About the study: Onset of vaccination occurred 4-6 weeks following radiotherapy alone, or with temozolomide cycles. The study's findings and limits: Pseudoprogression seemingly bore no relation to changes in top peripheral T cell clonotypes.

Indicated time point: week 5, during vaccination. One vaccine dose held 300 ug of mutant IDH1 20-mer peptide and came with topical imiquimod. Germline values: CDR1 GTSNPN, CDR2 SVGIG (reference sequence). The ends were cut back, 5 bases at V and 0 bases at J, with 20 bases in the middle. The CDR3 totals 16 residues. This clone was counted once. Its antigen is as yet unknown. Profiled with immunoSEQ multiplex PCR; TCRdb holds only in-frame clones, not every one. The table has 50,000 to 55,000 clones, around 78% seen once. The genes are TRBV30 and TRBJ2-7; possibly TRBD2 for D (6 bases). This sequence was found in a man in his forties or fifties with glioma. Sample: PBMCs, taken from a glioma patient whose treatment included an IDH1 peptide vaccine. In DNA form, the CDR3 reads TGTGCCTGGGCTCCCGGGCGGGGATCAGGCTCCTACGAGCAGTACTTC. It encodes CAWAPGRGSGSYEQYF.